This T cell receptor (beta chain) was retrieved from a study of cytomegalovirus exposure and HLA in healthy donors. Study-level background: It was reported in a later analysis that the 100 to 150 validation repertoires used the same platform as the 650 to 800 first-cohort repertoires.

The protocol was immunoSEQ multiplex PCR, while the TCRdb copy is restricted to in-frame clones and leaves out a portion. The table lists about 170,000 clones, around nine tenths of them singletons. The CDR3 is made up of 13 amino acids. Looked up from germline, CDR1 is SQVTM and CDR2 is ANQGSEA. V was clipped by 6 bases and J by 4 bases, with 15 bases between them. Study-wide findings and caveats: Later, an analysis found that TCR clusters from the first cohort tended to co-occur in the 90 to 150 validation repertoires. Rare TCR sequences predominated, though certain public TCRs were found in many donors. The study put 160 or so TCR beta chains on its list as cytomegalovirus-associated.

Note on this clone: What it binds is not known.

Material for sequencing was PBMCs. The V and J genes are TRBV29-1 and TRBJ1-2; no firm D call. The TCR sequence derives from a man between 18 and 35 years old in good health and CMV-seropositive. The chain's CDR3 is CSVGGLLTYGYTF. CDR3 DNA sequence: TGCAGCGTCGGAGGTCTGCTTACCTATGGCTACACCTTC.